This T cell receptor (beta chain) came from a study of CD8 T cells in ankylosing spondylitis. Losses at the gene ends were 2 bases for V and 8 bases for J; bases not matched to a gene: 10. In germline, CDR1 is MDHEN, CDR2 SYDVKM. This CDR3 comprises 16 residues. General study points: Disease-linked clones reportedly showed significant enrichment in matched ankylosing spondylitis synovial fluid. A TCR beta motif of 7 to 9 highly homologous variants seemed to mark ankylosing spondylitis blood. Before this, some motif variants had been reported in reactive arthritis synovial fluid and blood.

This clonotype was detected only a few times. Its antigen remains unidentified. Quantitative barcoded 5'-RACE was used to prepare TCR beta libraries. MiXCR was run by TCRdb on the 5' RACE reads, yielding one entry per CDR3 protein. The table has about 480,000 distinct CDR3 sequences, roughly a sixth seen once. The sample consisted of blood, either unsorted or a sorted T cell fraction (not recorded which). This sequence originates from a male donor with ankylosing spondylitis. The chain joins TRBV28 to TRBJ2-1; 9 bases are shared with TRBD1. CDR3 protein: CASSLLADRGRDEQFF. The CDR3 DNA follows: TGTGCCAGCAGTTTACTCGCGGACAGGGGACGGGATGAGCAGTTCTTC. The whole variable domain, filled in from reference TRBV28 and TRBJ2-1, reads DVKVTQSSRYLVKRTGEKVFLECVQDMDHENMFWYRQDPGLGLRLIYFSYDVKMKEKGDIPEGYSVSREKKERFSLILESASTNQTSMYLCASSLLADRGRDEQFFGPGTRLTVL.